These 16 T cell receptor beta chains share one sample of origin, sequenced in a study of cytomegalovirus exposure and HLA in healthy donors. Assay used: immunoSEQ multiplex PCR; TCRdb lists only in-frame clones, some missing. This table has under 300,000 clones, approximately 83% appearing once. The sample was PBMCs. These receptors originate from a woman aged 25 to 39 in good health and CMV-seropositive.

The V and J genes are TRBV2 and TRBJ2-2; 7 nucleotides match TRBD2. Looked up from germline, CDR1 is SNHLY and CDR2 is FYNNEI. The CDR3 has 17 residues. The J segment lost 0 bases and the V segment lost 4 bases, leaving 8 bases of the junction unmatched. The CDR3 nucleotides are TGTGCCAGCAGTGGGGACGTGGGAGGGCCGAACACCGGGGAGCTGTTTTTT. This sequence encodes CASSGDVGGPNTGELFF.

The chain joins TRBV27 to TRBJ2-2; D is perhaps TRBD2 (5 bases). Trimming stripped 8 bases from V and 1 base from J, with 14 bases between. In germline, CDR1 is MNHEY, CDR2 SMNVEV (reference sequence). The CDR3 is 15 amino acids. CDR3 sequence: CASRTPYRNTGELFF. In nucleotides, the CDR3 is TGTGCCAGCCGGACTCCCTATCGGAACACCGGGGAGCTGTTTTTT.

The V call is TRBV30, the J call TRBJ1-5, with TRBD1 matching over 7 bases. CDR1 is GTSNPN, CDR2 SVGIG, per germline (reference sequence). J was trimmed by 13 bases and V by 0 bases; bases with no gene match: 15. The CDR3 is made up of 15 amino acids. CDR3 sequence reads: CAWSVRRTGAMSQHF. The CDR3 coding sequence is TGTGCCTGGAGTGTACGGAGGACAGGTGCAATGTCTCAGCATTTT.

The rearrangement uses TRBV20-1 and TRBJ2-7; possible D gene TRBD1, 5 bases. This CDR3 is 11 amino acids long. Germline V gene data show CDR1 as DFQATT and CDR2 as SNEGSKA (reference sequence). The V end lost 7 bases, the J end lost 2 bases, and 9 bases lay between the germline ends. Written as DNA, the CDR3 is TGCAGTGGGCAGGGTCCCTACGAGCAGTACTTC. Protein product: CSGQGPYEQYF.

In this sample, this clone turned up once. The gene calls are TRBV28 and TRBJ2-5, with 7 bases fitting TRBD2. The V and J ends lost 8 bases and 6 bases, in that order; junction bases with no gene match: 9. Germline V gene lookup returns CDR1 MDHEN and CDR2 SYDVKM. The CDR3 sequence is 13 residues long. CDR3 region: CASDLGRAKTQYF. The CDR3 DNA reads TGTGCCAGCGACCTAGGGAGGGCGAAGACCCAGTACTTC.

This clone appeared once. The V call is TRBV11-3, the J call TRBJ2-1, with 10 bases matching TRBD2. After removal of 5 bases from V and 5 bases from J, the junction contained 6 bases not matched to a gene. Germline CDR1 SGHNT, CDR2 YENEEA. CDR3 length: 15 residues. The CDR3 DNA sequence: TGTGCCAGCAGCGAGCTAGCGGGAGCTCACAATGAGCAGTTCTTC. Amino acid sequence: CASSELAGAHNEQFF.

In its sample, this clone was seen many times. The CDR3 nucleotides are TGTGCCAGCAGCGTAGTTGGCGGCAAGTCCTACAATGAGCAGTTCTTC. This gives the protein CASSVVGGKSYNEQFF. The chain has TRBV9 and TRBJ2-1; D is uncertain. Germline-derived CDR1 and CDR2 are SGDLS and YYNGEE. V dropped 0 bases and J dropped 1 base, with 11 bases sitting between them. CDR3 length: 16 residues. Combining the CDR3 with reference TRBV9 and TRBJ2-1 gives the whole variable domain DSGVTQTPKHLITATGQRVTLRCSPRSGDLSVYWYQQSLDQGLQFLIQYYNGEERAKGNILERFSAQQFPDLHSELNLSSLELGDSALYFCASSVVGGKSYNEQFFGPGTRLTVL.

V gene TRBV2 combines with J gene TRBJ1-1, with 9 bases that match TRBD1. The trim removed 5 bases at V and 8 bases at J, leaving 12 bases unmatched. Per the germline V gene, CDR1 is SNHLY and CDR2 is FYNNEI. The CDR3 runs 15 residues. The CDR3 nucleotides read TGTGCCAGCAGTTCTAGACGGACAGGGGTCATGGAAGCTTTCTTT. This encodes CASSSRRTGVMEAFF.

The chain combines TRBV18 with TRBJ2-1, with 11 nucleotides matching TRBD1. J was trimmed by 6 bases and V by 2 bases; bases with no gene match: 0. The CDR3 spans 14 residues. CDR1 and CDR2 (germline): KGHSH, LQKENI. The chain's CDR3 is CASSPGTGGNEQFF. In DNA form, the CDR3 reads TGTGCCAGCTCACCAGGGACAGGGGGCAATGAGCAGTTCTTC.

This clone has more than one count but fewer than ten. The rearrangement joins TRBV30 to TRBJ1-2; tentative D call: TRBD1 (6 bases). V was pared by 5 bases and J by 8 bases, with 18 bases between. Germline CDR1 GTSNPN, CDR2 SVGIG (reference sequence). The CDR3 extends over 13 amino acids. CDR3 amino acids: CAWGLRGSGGYTF. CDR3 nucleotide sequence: TGTGCCTGGGGGCTCAGGGGAAGCGGAGGCTACACCTTC. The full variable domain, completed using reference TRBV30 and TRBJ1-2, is SQTIHQWPATLVQPVGSPLSLECTVEGTSNPNLYWYRQAAGRGLQLLFYSVGIGQISSEVPQNLSASRPQDRQFILSSKKLLLSDSGFYLCAWGLRGSGGYTFGSGTRLTVV.

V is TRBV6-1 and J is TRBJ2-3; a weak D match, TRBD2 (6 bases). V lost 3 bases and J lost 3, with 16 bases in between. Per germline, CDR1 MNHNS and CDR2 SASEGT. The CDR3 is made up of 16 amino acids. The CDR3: CASSEGGAGITDTQYF. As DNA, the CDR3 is TGTGCCAGCAGTGAGGGCGGGGCAGGGATAACAGATACGCAGTATTTT.

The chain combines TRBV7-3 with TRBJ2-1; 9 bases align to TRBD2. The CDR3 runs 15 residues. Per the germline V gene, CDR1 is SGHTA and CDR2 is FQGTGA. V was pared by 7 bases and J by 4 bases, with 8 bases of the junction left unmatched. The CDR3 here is CASTGGRALYNEQFF. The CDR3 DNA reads TGTGCCAGCACGGGCGGGAGGGCCTTATACAATGAGCAGTTCTTC.

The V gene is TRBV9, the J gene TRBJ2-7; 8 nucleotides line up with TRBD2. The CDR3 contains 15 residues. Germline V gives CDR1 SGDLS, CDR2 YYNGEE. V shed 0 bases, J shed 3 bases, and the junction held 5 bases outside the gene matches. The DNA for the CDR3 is TGTGCCAGCAGCGTAGCCCCCAGCGGGAGCTACGAGCAGTACTTC. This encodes CASSVAPSGSYEQYF.

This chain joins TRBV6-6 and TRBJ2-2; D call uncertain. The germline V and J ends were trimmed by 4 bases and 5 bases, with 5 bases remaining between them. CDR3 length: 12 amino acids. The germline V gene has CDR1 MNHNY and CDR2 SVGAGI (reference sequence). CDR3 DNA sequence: TGTGCCAGCAGTTCTACGACCGGGGAGCTGTTTTTT. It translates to CASSSTTGELFF.

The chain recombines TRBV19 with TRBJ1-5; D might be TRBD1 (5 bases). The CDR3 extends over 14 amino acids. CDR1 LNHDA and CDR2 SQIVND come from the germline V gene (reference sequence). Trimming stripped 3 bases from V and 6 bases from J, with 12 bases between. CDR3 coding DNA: TGTGCCAGTAGTATCGGCAGGGTAGGTCAGCCCCAGCATTTT. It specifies CASSIGRVGQPQHF.

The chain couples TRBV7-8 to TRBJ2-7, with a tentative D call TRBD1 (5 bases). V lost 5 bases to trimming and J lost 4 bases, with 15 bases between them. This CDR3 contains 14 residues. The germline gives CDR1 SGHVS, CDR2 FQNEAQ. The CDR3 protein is CASSPEGAGYEQYF. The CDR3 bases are TGTGCCAGCAGCCCCGAAGGGGCTGGGTACGAGCAGTACTTC.